The sequence of this T cell receptor beta chain was determined in a study of blood T cell repertoires in COVID-19 (dated by TCRdb to 2019 to 2021). For the wider study: Samples from collaborators originated in the United States, Italy and Spain and spanned both the acute and convalescent phases of COVID-19. The repertoires were made available in a free public database intended to serve as a resource for research on the immune response to SARS-CoV-2. Deeply sampled blood TCRbeta repertoires from subjects exposed to, actively infected with, or recovered from COVID-19 were included in the dataset. The samples were drawn from two sources: the first 160 participants of the ongoing ImmuneRACE study, and over 1,000 subjects contributed by 6 global collaborators. Nearly every sample came with metadata listing a de-identified subject ID, COVID-19 status, age in years and sex. Where available, HLA class I and class II types were taken from metadata supplied by the sample provider and were not determined by assay-based typing. The prospective study material was composed of cDNA or gDNA derived from T cells, B-cell-depleted T cells, or PBMCs. What the work shows at the level of the full study, not this receptor alone: Clinical and demographic metadata were provided uncurated, with the amount varying by source and participant.

The table lists this clone with a few counts. What antigen it recognizes has not been identified. Base qualities are missing; no much larger clone stands one base away. The CDR3 runs 13 amino acids, cysteine and phenylalanine included. Just CDR3 DNA is preserved here, 39 bases in frame from base 1. V and J lose 7 bases and 5 bases, and a span of 13 bases separates them. Participants in the prospective study were aged about 18 to 95 years, lived in under 30 United States geographic areas, and enrolled through a virtual design. In the prospective study, participants were assigned to cohorts based on the clinical history participants reported in a screening survey and a study questionnaire. Recovered participants in ImmuneRACE Cohort 3 were defined as having two consecutive negative NP/OP PCR tests, clearance from a healthcare professional, or resolution of symptoms. Each participant in the prospective study had whole blood, serum and a nasopharyngeal or oropharyngeal swab collected by mobile phlebotomists. Participants in the prospective study had the option to provide additional blood draws and questionnaires over an approximately 2-month period. Blood samples from the prospective study were shipped frozen or at room temperature prior to DNA extraction.

TCRbeta CDR3 regions were amplified from genomic DNA by means of the immunoSEQ Assay, a bias-controlled multiplex PCR. The study's own analysis went as follows. The number of nucleated cells in each sample was estimated by amplification of reference gene primers within the assay. To quantify the absolute abundance of each unique TCRbeta CDR3 rearrangement, sequence reads were collapsed and filtered. For each sample, productive Simpson clonality was calculated as the square root of Simpson's diversity index over productive rearrangements. TCRdb took this table from immuneACCESS and kept in-frame rearrangements with V and J called. Such tables lack part of the clones; where checked against another copy, unresolved V genes explain under half of the gap, and the rest is unexplained. The V and J calls and the clone size are those of that table, but D and trimming were determined from the DNA. This sample holds hundreds of thousands of clones; roughly 89% were observed only once. Approximately 10% of the sample lies in the top ten.

The sequence links TRBV12-3 or TRBV12-4 to TRBJ2-3, and perhaps TRBD1 as D gene, on 5 matching bases. This TCR was sampled from a woman in her 50s who had recovered from COVID-19. Sequencing input: PBMCs or T cells enriched from blood (not recorded which). The sequence in DNA is TGTGCCAGCACCAAAACCCAGGGAGATACGCAGTATTTT. Its protein product is CASTKTQGDTQYF.